What follows is one TCR beta chain and its context. Data came from immunoSEQ multiplex PCR; TCRdb stores just in-frame clones and leaves some out. The sample includes about 370,000 clones, roughly nine tenths of them seen just once. Trimming shortened V by 0 bases and J by 7 bases, and 9 bases separated the two germline ends. There are 13 residues in the CDR3. Per the germline V gene, CDR1 is MGHRA and CDR2 is YSYEKL. These data belong to a study of blood T cell repertoires in COVID-19. Study background: Sites in the United States, Italy and Spain provided acute and convalescent COVID-19 samples.

Material: peripheral blood. This sequence was found in a woman aged 25 to 45 with COVID-19, enrolled during active disease. V and J are TRBV4-1 and TRBJ1-1; D gene ambiguous. In DNA, the CDR3 is TGCGCCAGCAGCCAAGATAGAGGTTATGAAGCTTTCTTT. It specifies CASSQDRGYEAFF.